The 26 T cell receptor beta chains listed next were all sequenced from one sample in a study of shared clonotypes between healthy human individuals. Naive-designated CD8 cells lacked CD45RO, were positively enriched for CCR7, and omitted terminally differentiated effector memory CD45RA+ cells. Only in-frame clones appear in the TCRdb table, and some are missing; sequencing was by immunoSEQ multiplex PCR. The repertoire holds around 2.1 million clones, with roughly 91% as singletons. The sequenced material came from naive CD8+ T cells from PBMCs. The receptors were sampled from a man aged 18-30 years in good health. Some clones in this sample may be carry-over from other donors' samples.

This chain links TRBV5-1 with TRBJ2-7; 8 bases align to TRBD2. Losses at the gene ends were 4 bases for V and 4 bases for J; bases not matched to a gene: 7. The germline CDR1 and CDR2 sequences are SGHRS and YFSETQ. There are 14 residues in the CDR3. The CDR3, as DNA: TGCGCCAGCAGCCAAAGCGGGAGAGGTTACGAGCAGTACTTC. As protein: CASSQSGRGYEQYF.

This rearrangement joins TRBV6-1 to TRBJ1-2; D is unclear. Germline loops: CDR1 MNHNS, CDR2 SASEGT. The ends were cut back, 1 base at V and 12 bases at J, with 12 bases in the middle. This CDR3 spans 12 amino acids. Here the CDR3 reads CASSEGGVEDTF. Written as DNA, the CDR3 is TGTGCCAGCAGTGAAGGTGGTGTCGAGGACACCTTC.

The rearrangement uses TRBV6-1 and TRBJ2-1; no firm D call. V dropped 11 bases and J dropped 10 bases, with 9 bases sitting between them. The germline gives CDR1 MNHNS, CDR2 SASEGT. This CDR3 has 9 residues. The CDR3 DNA reads as TGTGCCGGCGGCTCCGAGCAGTTCTTC. This codes for CAGGSEQFF.

The gene calls are TRBV5-6 and TRBJ1-2, with TRBD1 as a possible D gene (6 bases). The V end was cut by 0 bases, the J end by 6 bases, with 15 bases between. Germline values: CDR1 SGHDT, CDR2 YYEEEE. This CDR3 has 15 amino acids. This CDR3 reads CASSLGHRVVHGYTF. In nucleotides, the CDR3 is TGTGCCAGCAGCTTGGGGCACAGGGTGGTTCATGGCTACACCTTC.

The V gene is TRBV5-1, the J gene TRBJ2-6; D is possibly TRBD1 (5 bases). Germline V gene lookup returns CDR1 SGHRS and CDR2 YFSETQ. CDR3 length: 15 residues. Trimming pared 5 bases from V and 0 bases from J, leaving 9 bases between. CDR3 region: CASRETDSGANVLTF. As DNA, the CDR3 is TGCGCCAGCAGAGAGACAGACTCTGGGGCCAACGTCCTGACTTTC.

V usage is TRBV27 and J usage is TRBJ2-1; 7 positions match TRBD2. There are 16 residues in the CDR3. J was trimmed by 4 bases and V by 5 bases; bases with no gene match: 11. The V gene's germline CDR1 is MNHEY and CDR2 SMNVEV (reference sequence). This chain's CDR3 is CASSRLGAGQYNEQFF. In DNA, the CDR3 is TGTGCCAGCAGTCGCTTAGGAGCGGGGCAATACAATGAGCAGTTCTTC.

J is TRBJ2-7 and V is TRBV27; 8 nucleotides match TRBD1. J was trimmed by 4 bases and V by 3 bases; bases with no gene match: 5. There are 14 residues in the CDR3. The germline gives CDR1 MNHEY, CDR2 SMNVEV (reference sequence). The CDR3 sequence is CASSLQGANYEQYF. The DNA of the CDR3 is TGTGCCAGCAGTTTGCAGGGGGCAAATTACGAGCAGTACTTC.

Remarks on this clone: The sample holds other DNA sequences that translate to the same CDR3. The V call is TRBV5-1, the J call TRBJ2-1, with 9 positions matching TRBD2. Germline CDR1 is SGHRS and CDR2 is YFSETQ. J gave up 3 bases and V 0 bases, and 1 base lay outside the gene matches. The CDR3 is 15 amino acids. CDR3 loop: CASSLALAGYNEQFF. The CDR3 DNA follows: TGCGCCAGCAGCTTGGCACTAGCGGGCTACAATGAGCAGTTCTTC.

The chain recombines TRBV9 with TRBJ1-4; a possible D gene is TRBD1 (5 bases). V lost 0 bases to trimming and J lost 5 bases, with 11 bases between them. The CDR3 is 15 amino acids. Germline lookup yields CDR1 SGDLS and CDR2 YYNGEE. CDR3 nucleotides: TGTGCCAGCAGCGTAGATGGGGACGGCAATGAAAAACTGTTTTTT. Translating it yields CASSVDGDGNEKLFF.

This clone was recorded a few times. The J gene is TRBJ1-2, the V gene TRBV25-1; D ambiguous. The CDR3 consists of 15 residues. Germline V gives CDR1 MGHDK, CDR2 SYGVNS. Trimming removed 3 bases at V and 4 bases at J, with 15 bases between. In DNA, the CDR3 is TGTGCCAGCAGTGAGCGCGAGGTGGATTTCTATGGCTACACCTTC. Translating it yields CASSEREVDFYGYTF.

The chain has TRBV15 and TRBJ1-1; 12 bases are shared with TRBD1. V was clipped by 3 bases and J by 5 bases; unmatched bases: 10. Germline V gene lookup returns CDR1 LNHNV and CDR2 YYDKDF (reference sequence). This CDR3 contains 17 residues. The CDR3 nucleotides read TGTGCCACCAGCAGGGTTGGGACAGGGGGCGTAGAAACTGAAGCTTTCTTT. Amino acid sequence: CATSRVGTGGVETEAFF.

The chain employs TRBV27 and TRBJ2-7, with D uncertain. V lost 2 bases to trimming and J lost 9 bases, with 20 bases between them. Looked up from germline, CDR1 is MNHEY and CDR2 is SMNVEV (reference sequence). The CDR3 is made up of 15 amino acids. This chain's CDR3 is CASSLTATTHDGQYF. The CDR3 region has the DNA TGTGCCAGCAGTTTAACAGCCACGACCCACGATGGGCAGTACTTC.

The chain is built from TRBV5-1 and TRBJ2-7; 11 nucleotides agree with TRBD2. The trim removed 4 bases at V and 2 bases at J, leaving 2 bases unmatched. The CDR3 has 14 amino acids. The germline V gene has CDR1 SGHRS and CDR2 YFSETQ. CDR3 nucleotides: TGCGCCAGCAGCGGTAGCGGGAGGGCCTACGAGCAGTACTTC. Translating it yields CASSGSGRAYEQYF. Drawing the rest from reference TRBV5-1 and TRBJ2-7, the complete variable domain is KAGVTQTPRYLIKTRGQQVTLSCSPISGHRSVSWYQQTPGQGLQFLFEYFSETQRNKGNFPGRFSGRQFSNSRSEMNVSTLELGDSALYLCASSGSGRAYEQYFGPGTRLTVT.

The V call is TRBV19, the J call TRBJ2-1, with 8 bases that match TRBD1. With 3 bases clipped from V and 6 bases from J, the junction kept 4 bases outside the gene matches. In germline, CDR1 is LNHDA, CDR2 SQIVND (reference sequence). The CDR3 loop spans 14 amino acids. DNA of the CDR3: TGTGCCAGTAGTATCCTAGACAGGGGCAATGAGCAGTTCTTC. Encoded protein: CASSILDRGNEQFF. Using reference TRBV19 and TRBJ2-1 for the parts outside the CDR3, the full variable domain is DGGITQSPKYLFRKEGQNVTLSCEQNLNHDAMYWYRQDPGQGLRLIYYSQIVNDFQKGDIAEGYSVSREKKESFPLTVTSAQKNPTAFYLCASSILDRGNEQFFGPGTRLTVL.

The chain combines TRBV29-1 with TRBJ2-7; 10 nucleotides align to TRBD2. The CDR3 consists of 15 residues. Per the germline V gene, CDR1 is SQVTM and CDR2 is ANQGSEA. Germline trimming cut 4 bases from V and 3 bases from J; bases unmatched to any gene: 9. CDR3 region: CSVGGTASGSYEQYF. CDR3 bases: TGCAGCGTTGGGGGTACGGCTAGCGGGAGCTACGAGCAGTACTTC.

This clone appeared once. This rearrangement joins TRBV29-1 to TRBJ2-2; D is possibly TRBD2 (5 bases). Germline V lookup: CDR1 SQVTM, CDR2 ANQGSEA. V was shortened by 7 bases and J by 4 bases, with 10 bases between the two germline ends. The CDR3 is 12 residues long. In DNA, the CDR3 is TGCAGCGCGAGAGGGATCACCGGGGAGCTGTTTTTT. Protein sequence: CSARGITGELFF.

CDR3 coding DNA: TGTGCCAGCTATCTAACGGCGGGACTAGCGGGAATTGAGCAGTTCTTC. It codes for CASYLTAGLAGIEQFF. The rearrangement uses TRBV27 and TRBJ2-1; 13 bases map to TRBD2. CDR1 is MNHEY, CDR2 SMNVEV, per germline (reference sequence). Trimming at V came to 8 bases and at J to 9 bases, leaving 13 bases not matched to a gene. This CDR3 has 16 amino acids.

This sequence joins TRBV6-5 and TRBJ2-1, with 9 nucleotides matching TRBD2. The CDR3 runs 15 residues. The germline gives CDR1 MNHEY, CDR2 SVGAGI. V lost 2 bases, J lost 10 bases, and 9 bases stayed unmatched. CDR3 sequence reads: CASSYAPSGVWEQFF. CDR3 sequence (DNA): TGTGCCAGCAGTTACGCGCCTAGCGGGGTTTGGGAGCAGTTCTTC.

The rearrangement links TRBV6-6 to TRBJ2-5, with D possibly TRBD1 on 6 matching bases. The germline V gene encodes CDR1 MNHNY and CDR2 SVGAGI (reference sequence). V was trimmed by 0 bases and J by 5 bases, leaving 10 bases between them. There are 14 residues in the CDR3. CDR3 amino acids: CASSYSGGWETQYF. The CDR3 DNA follows: TGTGCCAGCAGTTACTCAGGGGGTTGGGAGACCCAGTACTTC.

The V and J genes are TRBV7-3 and TRBJ1-1, with 11 nucleotides matching TRBD1. Germline V CDR1 and CDR2: SGHTA, FQGTGA. The CDR3 is 16 residues long. J gave up 0 bases and V 4 bases, and 4 bases lay outside the gene matches. The CDR3 DNA reads as TGTGCCAGCAGCTCCGGACAGGGGGCCATGAACACTGAAGCTTTCTTT. The encoded protein is CASSSGQGAMNTEAFF.

This clone was observed once. The rearrangement uses TRBV9 and TRBJ2-2, with D tentatively TRBD1 or TRBD2 (5 bases each). Germline V gene lookup returns CDR1 SGDLS and CDR2 YYNGEE. Trimming removed 0 bases at V and 7 bases at J, with 10 bases between. The CDR3 runs to 14 residues. The CDR3 loop reads CASSVGRDLGELFF. The CDR3, as DNA: TGTGCCAGCAGCGTAGGAAGGGACCTCGGGGAGCTGTTTTTT.

This chain uses TRBV7-9 with TRBJ2-7; possibly TRBD2 for D (6 bases). The CDR3 extends over 14 amino acids. Trimming left V 5 bases short and J 0 bases short, with 11 bases between. The V gene's germline CDR1 is SEHNR and CDR2 FQNEAQ (reference sequence). The chain's CDR3 is CASSGRGPSYEQYF. The CDR3 DNA reads as TGTGCCAGCAGCGGGCGGGGTCCCTCCTACGAGCAGTACTTC. Filled out from reference TRBV7-9 and TRBJ2-7, the complete variable domain reads DTGVSQNPRHKITKRGQNVTFRCDPISEHNRLYWYRQTLGQGPEFLTYFQNEAQLEKSRLLSDRFSAERPKGSFSTLEIQRTEQGDSAMYLCASSGRGPSYEQYFGPGTRLTVT.

In DNA form, the CDR3 reads TGCAGCGTGGACAGAATGAACACTGAAGCTTTCTTT. It yields the protein CSVDRMNTEAFF. V is TRBV29-1 and J is TRBJ1-1, with D tentatively TRBD1 (6 bases). With 6 bases removed from V and 0 bases from J, the gap between germline ends came to 8 bases. The CDR3 runs 12 residues. Germline CDR1 reads SQVTM; CDR2 reads ANQGSEA.

The chain uses TRBV13 and TRBJ2-3; D is undetermined. This CDR3 comprises 14 residues. In germline, CDR1 is PRHDT, CDR2 FYEKMQ (reference sequence). The V and J ends lost 4 bases and 5 bases respectively, with 13 bases between them. CDR3 sequence (DNA): TGTGCCAGCAGCTCCCGCTTGGGCCGAGATACGCAGTATTTT. The encoded protein is CASSSRLGRDTQYF.

This rearrangement joins TRBV4-3 to TRBJ2-5; 11 bases agree with TRBD1. V shed 2 bases, J shed 5 bases, and the junction held 4 bases outside the gene matches. CDR3 length: 15 residues. Germline V CDR1 and CDR2: LGHNA, YSLEER. CDR3 DNA: TGCGCCAGCAGCCAAAGGACAGGGGGCCGGGAGACCCAGTACTTC. It codes for CASSQRTGGRETQYF.

Worth noting for this clone: The same CDR3 can be traced to other DNA sequences in this sample. The chain has TRBV10-3 and TRBJ2-3, with 11 bases identical to TRBD2. Trimming removed 5 bases from V and 0 bases from J; junction bases left unmatched: 1. From germline, CDR1 is ENHRY and CDR2 SYGVKD. The CDR3 is made up of 15 amino acids. CDR3 bases: TGTGCCATCAGTTGGACTAGCGGGAGCACAGATACGCAGTATTTT. This codes for CAISWTSGSTDTQYF.